This T cell receptor (beta chain) was recovered during a study of T cell responses to AZD1222 COVID-19 vaccine. The method was immunoSEQ multiplex PCR; TCRdb's version includes in-frame clones alone and lacks a portion of them. The data hold 95,000 to 150,000 clones, with 87% observed a single time. Trimming removed 0 bases at V and 6 bases at J, with 10 bases between. Germline CDR1 is SGHNT and CDR2 is YYREEE (reference sequence). The CDR3 sequence is 15 residues long. The sample here was peripheral blood, taken on day 0 of AZD1222 vaccination. The TCR sequence derives from an adult in good health. V usage is TRBV5-4 and J usage is TRBJ1-6; the D is unclear. The CDR3 DNA is TGTGCCAGCAGCTTGGACATCCGAACTAATTCACCCCTCCACTTT. This encodes CASSLDIRTNSPLHF.